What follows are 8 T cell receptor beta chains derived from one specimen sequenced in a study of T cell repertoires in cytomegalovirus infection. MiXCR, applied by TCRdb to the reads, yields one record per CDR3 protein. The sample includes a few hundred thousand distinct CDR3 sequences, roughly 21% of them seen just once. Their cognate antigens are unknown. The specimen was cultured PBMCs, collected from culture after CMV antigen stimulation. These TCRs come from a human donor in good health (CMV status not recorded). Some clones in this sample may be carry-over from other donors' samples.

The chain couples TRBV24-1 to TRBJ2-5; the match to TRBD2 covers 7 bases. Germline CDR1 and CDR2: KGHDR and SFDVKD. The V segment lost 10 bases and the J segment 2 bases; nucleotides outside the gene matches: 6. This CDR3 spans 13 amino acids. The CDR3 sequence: CATSRDYQETQYF. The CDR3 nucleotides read TGTGCCACTTCACGGGACTATCAAGAGACCCAGTACTTC.

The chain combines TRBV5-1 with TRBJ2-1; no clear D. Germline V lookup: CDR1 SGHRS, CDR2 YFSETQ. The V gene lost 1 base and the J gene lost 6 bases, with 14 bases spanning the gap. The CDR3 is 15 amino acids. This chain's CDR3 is CASSLSPGGPNEQFF. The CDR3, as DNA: TGCGCCAGCAGCTTGAGCCCCGGTGGTCCCAATGAGCAGTTCTTC. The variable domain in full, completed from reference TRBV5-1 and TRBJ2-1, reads KAGVTQTPRYLIKTRGQQVTLSCSPISGHRSVSWYQQTPGQGLQFLFEYFSETQRNKGNFPGRFSGRQFSNSRSEMNVSTLELGDSALYLCASSLSPGGPNEQFFGPGTRLTVL.

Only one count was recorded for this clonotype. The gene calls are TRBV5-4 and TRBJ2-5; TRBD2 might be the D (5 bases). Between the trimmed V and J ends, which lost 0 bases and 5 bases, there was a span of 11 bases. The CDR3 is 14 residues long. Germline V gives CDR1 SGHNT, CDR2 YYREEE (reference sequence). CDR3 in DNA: TGTGCCAGCAGCTTGGTTCTCAGGAGGGAGACCCAGTACTTC. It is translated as CASSLVLRRETQYF. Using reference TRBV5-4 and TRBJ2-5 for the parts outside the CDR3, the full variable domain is ETGVTQSPTHLIKTRGQQVTLRCSSQSGHNTVSWYQQALGQGPQFIFQYYREEENGRGNFPPRFSGLQFPNYSSELNVNALELDDSALYLCASSLVLRRETQYFGPGTRLLVL.

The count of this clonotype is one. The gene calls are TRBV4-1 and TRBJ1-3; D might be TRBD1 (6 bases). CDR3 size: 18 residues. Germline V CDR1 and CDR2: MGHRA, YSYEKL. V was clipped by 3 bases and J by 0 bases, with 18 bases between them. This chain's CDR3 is CASSQRGTLGGSGNTIYF. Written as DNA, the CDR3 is TGCGCCAGCAGCCAGAGGGGGACGTTGGGGGGCTCTGGAAACACCATATATTTT.

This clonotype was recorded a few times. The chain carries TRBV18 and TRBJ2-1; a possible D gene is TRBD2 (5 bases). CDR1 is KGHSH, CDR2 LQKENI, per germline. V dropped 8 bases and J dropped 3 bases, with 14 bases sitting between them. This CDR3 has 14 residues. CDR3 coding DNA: TGTGCCAGCCACACCGGGGTTATCTACAATGAGCAGTTCTTC. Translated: CASHTGVIYNEQFF.

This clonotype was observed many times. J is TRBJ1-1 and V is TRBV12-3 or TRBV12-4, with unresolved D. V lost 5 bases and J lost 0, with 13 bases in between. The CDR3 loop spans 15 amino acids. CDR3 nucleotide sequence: TGTGCCAGCAGTCCTACCGGAGCCATGAACACTGAAGCTTTCTTT. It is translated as CASSPTGAMNTEAFF.

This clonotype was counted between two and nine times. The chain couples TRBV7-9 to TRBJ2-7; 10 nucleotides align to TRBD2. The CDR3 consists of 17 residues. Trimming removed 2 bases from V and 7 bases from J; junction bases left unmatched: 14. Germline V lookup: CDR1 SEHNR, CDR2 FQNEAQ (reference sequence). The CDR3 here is CASSLISLAGLQGEQYF. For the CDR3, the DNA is TGTGCCAGCAGCTTAATCTCACTAGCGGGGCTTCAAGGGGAGCAGTACTTC.

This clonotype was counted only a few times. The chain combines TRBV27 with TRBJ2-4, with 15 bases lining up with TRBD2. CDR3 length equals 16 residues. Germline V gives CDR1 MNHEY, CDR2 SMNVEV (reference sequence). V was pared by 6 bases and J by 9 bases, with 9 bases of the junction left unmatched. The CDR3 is CASSALGLAGGGIQYF. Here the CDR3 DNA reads TGTGCCAGCAGCGCTTTGGGACTAGCGGGAGGAGGCATTCAGTACTTC.